Listed below are T cell receptor beta chains from one sample, sequenced in a study of lymphopenia after photon versus proton radiotherapy. Clones were read by immunoSEQ multiplex PCR, and TCRdb kept only the in-frame ones, dropping some. The sample contains over 50,000 clones, around 86% of which appear only once. Here the sequenced sample was peripheral blood, taken from a patient treated with photon-based radiotherapy. The origin of the receptors is a middle-aged man with gastric cancer. The CDR3 runs from the conserved cysteine through the conserved F or W. The D gene is left open where the match is weak. Size is omitted from some rows. Given values are once, few, many or a class for expanded clones.

V gene	J gene	D gene	clone size	CDR3 protein	CDR3 DNA
TRBV7-2	TRBJ1-5	NA	NA	CASSKRPADRSNQPQHF	TGTGCCAGCAGCAAAAGACCGGCAGACAGGAGCAATCAGCCCCAGCATTTT
TRBV7-9	TRBJ1-4	NA	large	CASSLAGQGTNEKLFF	TGTGCCAGCAGCTTAGCGGGGCAGGGAACTAATGAAAAACTGTTTTTT
TRBV4-3	TRBJ2-1	NA	once	CASSQDRGTYEQFF	TGCGCCAGCAGCCAAGATCGAGGTACTTATGAGCAGTTCTTC
TRBV6-1	TRBJ2-7	NA	NA	CASSDAAGTDEQYF	TGTGCCAGCAGTGACGCAGCAGGAACCGACGAGCAGTACTTC
TRBV5-1	TRBJ1-3	TRBD1	NA	CASSLQGISGNTIYF	TGCGCCAGCAGCTTACAGGGGATCTCTGGAAACACCATATATTTT
TRBV30	TRBJ1-2	TRBD1	NA	CAWSPQGVYGYTF	TGTGCCTGGAGTCCCCAGGGGGTCTATGGCTACACCTTC
TRBV10-1	TRBJ1-5	NA	NA	CASSGYRVEQPQHF	TGCGCCAGCAGTGGTTACAGGGTTGAGCAGCCCCAGCATTTT
TRBV7-9	TRBJ1-1	NA	NA	CASSPGPNTEAFF	TGTGCCAGCAGCCCCGGCCCGAACACTGAAGCTTTCTTT
TRBV11-2	TRBJ1-5	NA	NA	CASSLRGQPQHF	TGTGCCAGCAGCTTACGGGGTCAGCCCCAGCATTTT
TRBV10-3	TRBJ1-1	NA	NA	CAITQGMNTEAFF	TGTGCCATCACCCAGGGGATGAACACTGAAGCTTTCTTT
TRBV4-1	TRBJ1-6	NA	NA	CASSQDRRQGGRSYNSPLHF	TGCGCCAGCAGCCAAGATCGTCGGCAGGGAGGTAGATCCTATAATTCACCCCTCCACTTT
TRBV5-1	TRBJ1-5	NA	NA	CASTGAVFQHF	TGCGCCAGCACCGGGGCGGTCTTTCAGCATTTT
TRBV5-1	TRBJ1-6	NA	NA	CASSSNTGMIHF	TGCGCCAGCAGCTCGAATACGGGTATGATCCACTTT
TRBV5-1	TRBJ1-1	TRBD1	NA	CASSPAGQGVRTEAFF	TGCGCCAGCAGCCCGGCGGGACAGGGGGTAAGAACTGAAGCTTTCTTT
TRBV7-3	TRBJ2-5	TRBD1	NA	CASSTRGTGTGETQYF	TGTGCCAGCAGCACCCGGGGGACAGGGACTGGAGAGACCCAGTACTTC
TRBV4-2	TRBJ2-7	NA	NA	CASSQQTESSYEQYF	TGTGCCAGCAGCCAACAGACCGAGAGCTCCTACGAGCAGTACTTC
TRBV4-1	TRBJ2-4	TRBD2	NA	CASSQDGLAGAQNIQYF	TGCGCCAGCAGCCAAGATGGGCTAGCGGGCGCCCAAAACATTCAGTACTTC
TRBV11-2	TRBJ2-1	NA	NA	CASSHTTSSRYNEQFF	TGTGCCAGCAGCCATACTACTTCTAGCAGGTACAATGAGCAGTTCTTC
TRBV11-2	TRBJ2-2	TRBD2	NA	CASSPLAGGRVGELFF	TGTGCCAGCAGCCCCCTAGCGGGGGGGCGGGTCGGGGAGCTGTTTTTT
TRBV5-6	TRBJ1-6	NA	few	CASSFPGASPLHF	TGTGCCAGCAGCTTTCCCGGGGCCTCACCCCTCCACTTT
TRBV28	TRBJ2-1	NA	NA	CASSLDNQSGQFF	TGTGCCAGCAGTTTAGACAACCAATCCGGGCAGTTCTTC
TRBV9	TRBJ2-2	TRBD1	NA	CASSVGRGLPTGELFF	TGTGCCAGCAGCGTAGGAAGGGGGCTACCCACCGGGGAGCTGTTTTTT
TRBV5-1	TRBJ2-7	NA	NA	CASRPPGSPSYEQYF	TGCGCCAGCCGCCCCCCGGGGTCACCTTCCTACGAGCAGTACTTC
TRBV4-2	TRBJ2-1	TRBD1	NA	CASSPRDRGAYNEQFF	TGTGCCAGCAGCCCTCGGGACAGGGGAGCCTACAATGAGCAGTTCTTC
TRBV2	TRBJ2-3	NA	NA	CASRGPDRIASTDTQYF	TGTGCCAGCAGGGGACCAGACAGGATAGCTAGCACAGATACGCAGTATTTT
TRBV2	TRBJ1-2	NA	NA	CASTPYQADYGYTF	TGTGCCAGCACCCCTTATCAGGCTGACTATGGCTACACCTTC
TRBV7-2	TRBJ2-1	NA	NA	CASSLDGRAENEQFF	TGTGCCAGCAGCTTAGACGGCAGGGCGGAAAATGAGCAGTTCTTC
TRBV6-5	TRBJ1-1	NA	NA	CASSYLENTEAFF	TGTGCCAGCAGTTACTTAGAGAACACTGAAGCTTTCTTT
TRBV29-1	TRBJ1-2	NA	NA	CSVELGGNGYTF	TGCAGCGTTGAATTAGGGGGGAACGGCTACACCTTC
TRBV9	TRBJ2-6	NA	once	CASRAQGSGANVLTF	TGTGCCAGCAGAGCCCAGGGCTCTGGGGCCAACGTCCTGACTTTC
TRBV5-4	TRBJ2-7	TRBD2	NA	CASRESGGAFSAYEQYF	TGTGCCAGCAGGGAGAGCGGGGGGGCCTTTTCGGCCTACGAGCAGTACTTC
TRBV30	TRBJ1-2	NA	NA	CAWSATGVYGYTF	TGTGCCTGGAGTGCGACAGGCGTCTATGGCTACACCTTC
TRBV6-5	TRBJ1-2	NA	NA	CASSSGSFSPNYGYTF	TGTGCCAGCAGTTCGGGCAGCTTTAGTCCTAACTATGGCTACACCTTC
TRBV19	TRBJ1-1	NA	NA	CASSLEAANTEAFF	TGTGCCAGTAGCTTGGAGGCAGCGAACACTGAAGCTTTCTTT
TRBV6-5	TRBJ2-7	TRBD2	NA	CASSYGTNSYEQYF	TGTGCCAGCAGTTACGGGACTAACTCCTACGAGCAGTACTTC
TRBV5-4	TRBJ1-1	NA	NA	CASSLYRAGNTEAFF	TGTGCCAGCAGCTTGTACAGGGCTGGGAACACTGAAGCTTTCTTT
TRBV30	TRBJ2-7	NA	NA	CAWRPLGQFYEQYF	TGTGCCTGGAGACCTCTCGGACAGTTTTACGAGCAGTACTTC
TRBV10-3	TRBJ2-7	NA	NA	CAISEHFNYEQYF	TGTGCCATCAGTGAGCATTTTAACTACGAGCAGTACTTC
TRBV9	TRBJ1-4	NA	NA	CASSATNNEKLFF	TGTGCCAGCAGCGCGACAAATAATGAAAAACTGTTTTTT
TRBV10-3	TRBJ1-1	NA	NA	CAISERTESLEAFF	TGTGCCATCAGTGAAAGGACAGAAAGCCTTGAAGCTTTCTTT
TRBV5-1	TRBJ2-3	NA	NA	CASSLVSGGTADTQYF	TGCGCCAGCAGCTTGGTGTCGGGGGGCACCGCAGATACGCAGTATTTT
TRBV18	TRBJ1-1	NA	NA	CASSPTGGNTEAFF	TGTGCCAGCTCACCCACCGGGGGGAACACTGAAGCTTTCTTT
TRBV7-8	TRBJ1-3	NA	NA	CASSLVEAGELGASGNTIYF	TGTGCCAGCAGCTTAGTCGAAGCGGGCGAGCTAGGGGCCTCTGGAAACACCATATATTTT
TRBV10-3	TRBJ1-1	NA	NA	CAISETANTEAFF	TGTGCCATCAGTGAAACGGCGAACACTGAAGCTTTCTTT
TRBV2	TRBJ1-1	NA	NA	CASSEKTEAFF	TGTGCCAGCAGTGAAAAAACTGAAGCTTTCTTT
TRBV7-6	TRBJ1-1	NA	few	CASSLGQSDTEAFF	TGTGCCAGCAGCTTAGGGCAGAGTGACACTGAAGCTTTCTTT
TRBV9	TRBJ1-3	NA	once	CASSPLLAAGNTIYF	TGTGCCAGCAGCCCCTTGTTGGCTGCTGGAAACACCATATATTTT
TRBV11-1	TRBJ2-6	NA	once	CASSLEANVLTF	TGTGCCAGCAGCTTAGAGGCCAACGTCCTGACTTTC
TRBV11-1	TRBJ2-3	NA	NA	CASSLGADTGEDF	TGTGCCAGCAGCTTAGGGGCGGACACCGGGGAGGATTTT
TRBV7-2	TRBJ2-3	TRBD2	NA	CASSLEGTSGRRTQYF	TGTGCCAGCAGCTTAGAAGGGACTAGCGGAAGACGAACGCAGTATTTT
TRBV11-2	TRBJ1-4	NA	NA	CASSPSLGRNNEKLFF	TGTGCCAGCAGCCCCAGCCTGGGGCGGAATAATGAAAAACTGTTTTTT
TRBV25-1	TRBJ1-1	TRBD1	NA	CASSPDRGTIEAFF	TGTGCCAGCAGTCCCGACAGGGGGACGATTGAAGCTTTCTTT
TRBV7-6	TRBJ2-7	NA	NA	CASSRGETYEQYF	TGTGCCAGCAGCAGGGGAGAAACGTACGAGCAGTACTTC
TRBV18	TRBJ2-3	TRBD1	NA	CASSPPEDRGRDTQYF	TGTGCCAGCTCACCACCGGAGGACAGGGGGCGAGATACGCAGTATTTT
TRBV2	TRBJ1-1	NA	NA	CASSESGRRTEAFF	TGTGCCAGCAGTGAATCAGGCAGGAGAACTGAAGCTTTCTTT
TRBV7-3	TRBJ1-1	NA	NA	CASSSIRRGGQGATEAFF	TGTGCCAGCAGCTCTATTAGAAGGGGGGGCCAAGGGGCCACTGAAGCTTTCTTT
TRBV10-3	TRBJ1-1	NA	NA	CAISESTSGNTEAFF	TGTGCCATCAGTGAGTCGACTTCGGGGAACACTGAAGCTTTCTTT
TRBV7-6	TRBJ2-2	TRBD2	NA	CASSRTSGSGELFF	TGTGCCAGCAGCCGTACTAGCGGGTCCGGGGAGCTGTTTTTT
TRBV11-2	TRBJ2-1	NA	NA	CASRIGTVSYNEQFF	TGTGCCAGCAGAATAGGTACAGTTTCATACAATGAGCAGTTCTTC